This TCR beta chain was sequenced during a study of cytomegalovirus exposure and HLA in healthy donors. Vbeta (60) and Jbeta (13) primers were used in the PCR. The repertoire was sequenced with immunoSEQ multiplex PCR; TCRdb's copy has only in-frame clones and lacks some. The sample has some 150,000 clones, around 75% seen once. V was shortened by 2 bases and J by 1 base, with 8 bases between the two germline ends. CDR1 and CDR2 from the germline V gene are SGHNT and YYREEE (reference sequence). There are 14 residues in the CDR3. Points on this clone: The antigen is unknown.

General observations from the study: On later analysis, the bulk of CMV-associated TCR beta chains appeared to be HLA-restricted. An analysis was carried out later, and it reportedly showed fewer N-insertions in an Asian-associated ancestry cluster than the approximately 700-donor mean. Later analysis revealed greater clonal expansion in HLA-associated TCR beta chains than in equally common others. The study carried out a later analysis of TCR beta sequences. It associated under 20,000 of them with specific HLA alleles at a false discovery rate of 0.05.

The sequence came from a woman aged 25 to 39 in good health and CMV-seronegative. J is TRBJ2-3 and V is TRBV5-4; tentative D call: TRBD2 (5 bases). Material for sequencing was PBMCs. CDR3 residues: CASSLMEGTDTQYF. CDR3 DNA: TGTGCCAGCAGCTTAATGGAGGGCACAGATACGCAGTATTTT.